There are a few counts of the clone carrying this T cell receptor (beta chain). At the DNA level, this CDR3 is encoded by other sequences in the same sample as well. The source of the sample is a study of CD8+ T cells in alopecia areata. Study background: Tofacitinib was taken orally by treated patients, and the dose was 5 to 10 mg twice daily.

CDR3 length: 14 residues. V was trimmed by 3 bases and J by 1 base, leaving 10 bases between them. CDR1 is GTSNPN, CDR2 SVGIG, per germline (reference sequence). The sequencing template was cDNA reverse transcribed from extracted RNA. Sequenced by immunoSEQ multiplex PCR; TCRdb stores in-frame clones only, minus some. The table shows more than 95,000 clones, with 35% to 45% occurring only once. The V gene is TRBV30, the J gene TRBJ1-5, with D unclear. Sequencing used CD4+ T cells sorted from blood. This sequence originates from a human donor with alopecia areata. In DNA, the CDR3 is TGTGCCTGGAGAGGCGCGCTGAGCAATCAGCCCCAGCATTTT. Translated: CAWRGALSNQPQHF.